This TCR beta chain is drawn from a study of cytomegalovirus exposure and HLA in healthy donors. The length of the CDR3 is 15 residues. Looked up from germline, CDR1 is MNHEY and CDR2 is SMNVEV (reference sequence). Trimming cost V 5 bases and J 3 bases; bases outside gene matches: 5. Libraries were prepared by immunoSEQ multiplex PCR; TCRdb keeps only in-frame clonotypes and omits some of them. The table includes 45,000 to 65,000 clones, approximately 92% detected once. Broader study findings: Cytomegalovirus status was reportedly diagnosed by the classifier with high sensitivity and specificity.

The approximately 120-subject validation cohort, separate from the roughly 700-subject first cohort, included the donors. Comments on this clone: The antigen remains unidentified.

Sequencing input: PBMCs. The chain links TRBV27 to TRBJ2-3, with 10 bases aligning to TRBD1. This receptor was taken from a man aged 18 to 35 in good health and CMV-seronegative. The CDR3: CASSTRQGATDTQYF. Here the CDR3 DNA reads TGTGCCAGCAGTACTCGACAGGGGGCAACAGATACGCAGTATTTT.